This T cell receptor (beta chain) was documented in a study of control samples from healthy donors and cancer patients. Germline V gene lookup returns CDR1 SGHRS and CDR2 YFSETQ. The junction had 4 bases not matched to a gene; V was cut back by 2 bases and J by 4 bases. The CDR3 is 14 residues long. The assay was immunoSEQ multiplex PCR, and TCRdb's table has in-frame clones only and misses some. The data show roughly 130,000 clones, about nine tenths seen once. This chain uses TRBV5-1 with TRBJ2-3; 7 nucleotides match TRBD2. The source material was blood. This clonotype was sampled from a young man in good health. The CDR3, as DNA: TGCGCCAGCAGCTTTGGGGGGGACTCAGATACGCAGTATTTT. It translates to CASSFGGDSDTQYF. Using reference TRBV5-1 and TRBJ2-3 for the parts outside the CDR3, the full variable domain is KAGVTQTPRYLIKTRGQQVTLSCSPISGHRSVSWYQQTPGQGLQFLFEYFSETQRNKGNFPGRFSGRQFSNSRSEMNVSTLELGDSALYLCASSFGGDSDTQYFGPGTRLTVL.